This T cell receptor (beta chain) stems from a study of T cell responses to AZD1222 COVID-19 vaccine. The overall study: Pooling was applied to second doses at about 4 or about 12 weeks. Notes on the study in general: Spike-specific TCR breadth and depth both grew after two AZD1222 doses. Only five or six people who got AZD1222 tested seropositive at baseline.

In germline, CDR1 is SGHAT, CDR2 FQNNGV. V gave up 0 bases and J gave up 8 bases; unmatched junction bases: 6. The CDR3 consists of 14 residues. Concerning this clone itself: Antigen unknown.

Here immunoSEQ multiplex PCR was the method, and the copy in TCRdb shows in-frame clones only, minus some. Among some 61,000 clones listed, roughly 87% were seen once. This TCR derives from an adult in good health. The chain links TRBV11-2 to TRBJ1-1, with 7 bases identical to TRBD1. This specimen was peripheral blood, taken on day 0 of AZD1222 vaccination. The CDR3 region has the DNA TGTGCCAGCAGCTTAGATACAGGGGCGGGGGAAGCTTTCTTT. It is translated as CASSLDTGAGEAFF.